This T cell receptor beta chain was identified during a study of blood T cell repertoires in COVID-19. Study-wide background: Whether acute or convalescent, the COVID-19 samples came from the United States, Italy and Spain. Nucleic acid was either cDNA or gDNA, and it came from T cells, B-cell-depleted T cells, or PBMCs.

Per the study methods: Amplification of reference gene primers was used by the study to estimate nucleated cell counts. This table comes from immunoSEQ multiplex PCR, and its TCRdb copy is limited to in-frame clones, with some not included. V and J calls and clone size are given by that table; D and trimming were obtained from the DNA. The profile shows more than 85,000 clones, more than 70% of them singletons. The CDR3 is 17 residues long. Per the germline V gene, CDR1 is KGHSH and CDR2 is LQKENI. The junction had 7 bases not matched to a gene; V was cut back by 2 bases and J by 0 bases. This TCR was sampled from a woman in her forties or fifties with acute or convalescent COVID-19. The chain combines TRBV18 with TRBJ2-4; the match to TRBD2 covers 7 bases. Input material: peripheral blood. This CDR3 reads CASSPVEAGLAKNIQYF. The CDR3 nucleotides read TGTGCCAGCTCACCAGTGGAAGCGGGACTAGCCAAAAACATTCAGTACTTC.